Here is one T cell receptor beta chain with its context. This specimen belongs to a study of blood T cell repertoires in COVID-19. For the study at large: Samples taken during acute and convalescent COVID-19 were collected in the United States, Italy and Spain.

As handled by the study authors: The authors estimated nucleated cell counts from reference gene primer amplification. Assay: immunoSEQ multiplex PCR; the TCRdb copy retains only in-frame clones and omits some. The DNA gave D and trimming, while V, J and clone size come from that table. This repertoire shows about 220,000 clones, 88% found once; its top ten account for 2.5%. The V gene lost 2 bases and the J gene lost 3 bases, with 19 bases spanning the gap. The CDR3 totals 17 residues. The V gene's germline CDR1 is SNHLY and CDR2 FYNNEI. Across 20 to 25 US areas, participants ranged in age from about 18 to 90 years.

The sequence derives from a woman aged 40 to 49 with acute COVID-19. The sequenced sample was PBMCs or T cells enriched from blood (not recorded which). The V call is TRBV2, the J call TRBJ1-2, with D tentatively TRBD1 (6 bases). The CDR3 region has the DNA TGTGCCAGCAGTGAACCAATTTTGACAGGCCCTTACTATGGCTACACCTTC. Protein product: CASSEPILTGPYYGYTF.